The present TCR beta chain was sequenced within a study of blood T cell repertoires in COVID-19. Study-level background: Some COVID-19 samples were acute and others convalescent; all came from the United States, Italy and Spain. PBMCs, B-cell-depleted T cells, or T cells were the source of the cDNA or gDNA that made up the material.

Deletions cut 1 base from V and 9 bases from J, with 11 bases between. The CDR3 is 13 amino acids. Germline assignment: CDR1 LGHDT and CDR2 YNNKEL (reference sequence). This clone is a singleton in its sample. Other DNA variants within this sample encode the same CDR3. The authors' processing: Amplified reference gene primers provided the basis for estimating nucleated cell counts. Libraries were prepared by immunoSEQ multiplex PCR; TCRdb keeps only in-frame clonotypes and omits some of them. The V and J calls and clone size come from that table; D and trimming were worked out from the DNA. The sample holds fewer than 250,000 clones; 70% to 90% are singletons and the top ten take 4% to 6%.

Material: peripheral blood. The sequence came from a woman in her 70s with active or convalescent COVID-19. The V gene is TRBV3-1 (or the pseudogene TRBV3-2), the J gene TRBJ2-3; possible D gene TRBD2, 5 bases. CDR3 sequence: CASSQGAGGTQYF. DNA of the CDR3: TGTGCCAGCAGCCAAGGGGCGGGTGGGACGCAGTATTTT.